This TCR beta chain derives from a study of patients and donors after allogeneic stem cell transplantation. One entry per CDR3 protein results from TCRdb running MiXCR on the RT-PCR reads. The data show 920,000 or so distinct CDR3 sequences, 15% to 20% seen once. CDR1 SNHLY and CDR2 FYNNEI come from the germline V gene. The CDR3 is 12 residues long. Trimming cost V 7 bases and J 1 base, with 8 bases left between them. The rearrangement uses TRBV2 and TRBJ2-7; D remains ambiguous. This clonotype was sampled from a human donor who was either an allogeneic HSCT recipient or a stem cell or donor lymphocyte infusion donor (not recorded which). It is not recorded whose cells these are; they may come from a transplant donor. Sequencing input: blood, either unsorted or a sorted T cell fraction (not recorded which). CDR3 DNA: TGTGCCAGCAAGGAACAGTCCTACGAGCAGTACTTC. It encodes CASKEQSYEQYF. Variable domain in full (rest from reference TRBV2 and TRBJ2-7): EPEVTQTPSHQVTQMGQEVILRCVPISNHLYFYWYRQILGQKVEFLVSFYNNEISEKSEIFDDQFSVERPDGSNFTLKIRSTKLEDSAMYFCASKEQSYEQYFGPGTRLTVT.